Below, 19 T cell receptor beta chains from the same sample are listed, as sequenced in a study of cytomegalovirus exposure and HLA in healthy donors. The PCR made use of 60 Vbeta and 13 Jbeta primers. The protocol was immunoSEQ multiplex PCR, while the TCRdb copy is restricted to in-frame clones and leaves out a portion. The data hold approximately 130,000 clones, with 82% observed a single time. Material for sequencing was PBMCs. Receptors originate from a woman aged 50 to 65 in good health and CMV-seropositive.

The CDR3 bases are TGTGCCAGCAGCGCAGGGATCAGCGCCTATGGCTACACCTTC. Protein: CASSAGISAYGYTF. This chain joins TRBV5-6 and TRBJ1-2; possibly TRBD1 for D (5 bases). The CDR3 totals 14 residues. The germline CDR1 and CDR2 sequences are SGHDT and YYEEEE. Trimming stripped 4 bases from V and 4 bases from J, with 14 bases between.

The rearrangement links TRBV4-3 to TRBJ1-5; D call uncertain. V lost 1 base to trimming and J lost 1 base, with 5 bases between them. Looked up from germline, CDR1 is LGHNA and CDR2 is YSLEER. The CDR3 covers 14 residues. The CDR3 DNA reads TGCGCCAGCAGCCAAGCCCGGAGCAATCAGCCCCAGCATTTT. Encoded protein: CASSQARSNQPQHF.

The chain carries TRBV4-3 and TRBJ1-5; TRBD1 is a possible D gene (5 bases). Per germline, CDR1 LGHNA and CDR2 YSLEER. The CDR3 contains 17 residues. Trimming removed 4 bases at V and 3 bases at J, with 19 bases between. CDR3 in amino acids: CASSLKRAGEDNQPQHF. DNA for the CDR3: TGCGCCAGCAGCCTAAAAAGAGCGGGGGAGGACAATCAGCCCCAGCATTTT.

CDR3 sequence reads: CASSTRDFYNEQFF. CDR3 sequence (DNA): TGTGCCAGTAGTACCCGGGACTTCTACAATGAGCAGTTCTTC. V is TRBV19 and J is TRBJ2-1; a weak D match, TRBD2 (6 bases). This CDR3 region has 14 residues. Trimming stripped 4 bases from V and 3 bases from J, with 10 bases between. Germline CDR1 reads LNHDA; CDR2 reads SQIVND (reference sequence).

The CDR3 region has the DNA TGTGCCAGCAAGGCGGTCGGCCGCTCTAACTATGGCTACACCTTC. As protein: CASKAVGRSNYGYTF. J is TRBJ1-2 and V is TRBV2, with D unresolved. Looked up from germline, CDR1 is SNHLY and CDR2 is FYNNEI. The CDR3 has 15 residues. V shed 7 bases and J shed 0 bases, with 15 bases lying between them.

CDR3 in DNA: TGTGCCAGCAGCGCTACTAGCGGGGGGAGGCAAGAGACCCAGTACTTC. Its translation is CASSATSGGRQETQYF. The chain has TRBV5-4 and TRBJ2-5; 12 positions match TRBD2. The V segment lost 4 bases and the J segment 2 bases; nucleotides outside the gene matches: 6. The CDR3 is 16 residues long. Looked up from germline, CDR1 is SGHNT and CDR2 is YYREEE (reference sequence). Supplemented by reference TRBV5-4 and TRBJ2-5, the full variable domain reads ETGVTQSPTHLIKTRGQQVTLRCSSQSGHNTVSWYQQALGQGPQFIFQYYREEENGRGNFPPRFSGLQFPNYSSELNVNALELDDSALYLCASSATSGGRQETQYFGPGTRLLVL.

The V call is TRBV4-1, the J call TRBJ2-5; weak D call: TRBD2 (5 bases). This CDR3 has 15 amino acids. Germline V gives CDR1 MGHRA, CDR2 YSYEKL. The ends were cut back, 4 bases at V and 4 bases at J, with 16 bases in the middle. Here the CDR3 reads CASSPTPGIGETQYF. CDR3 coding DNA: TGCGCCAGCAGCCCGACCCCGGGGATAGGAGAGACCCAGTACTTC.

The chain is built from TRBV28 and TRBJ1-1, with a possible D match to TRBD1 (5 bases). V was trimmed by 4 bases and J by 1 base, leaving 10 bases between them. The CDR3 has 14 residues. Germline CDR1 reads MDHEN; CDR2 reads SYDVKM. In nucleotides, the CDR3 is TGTGCCAGCAGTTGGGTCCAGGGGAACACTGAAGCTTTCTTT. Its translation is CASSWVQGNTEAFF.

This clone was seen a few times. The chain has TRBV28 and TRBJ2-7; 7 positions match TRBD1. Looked up from germline, CDR1 is MDHEN and CDR2 is SYDVKM. CDR3 length: 14 residues. V gave up 7 bases and J gave up 0 bases; unmatched junction bases: 6. The CDR3 DNA reads TGTGCCAGCAAAGACAGGGCATACTCCTACGAGCAGTACTTC. Its protein is CASKDRAYSYEQYF.

This chain joins TRBV27 and TRBJ2-1, with 10 bases identical to TRBD2. V lost 5 bases, J lost 5 bases, and 9 bases stayed unmatched. The CDR3 sequence is 16 residues long. CDR1 and CDR2 from the germline V gene are MNHEY and SMNVEV (reference sequence). The CDR3 nucleotides are TGTGCCAGCAGTCGGTTAGCGGGAGGCTCTAACAATGAGCAGTTCTTC. Translating gives CASSRLAGGSNNEQFF.

On this clone: This sample also contains other DNA sequences that code for the same CDR3. The chain uses TRBV6-6 and TRBJ2-5; D gene ambiguous. This CDR3 is 12 amino acids long. Germline CDR1 and CDR2: MNHNY and SVGAGI (reference sequence). V lost 0 bases to trimming and J lost 5 bases, with 4 bases between them. The CDR3 is CASSYSSETQYF. The DNA of the CDR3 is TGTGCCAGCAGTTACTCGAGTGAGACCCAGTACTTC.

To note about this clone: The sample holds other DNA sequences that translate to the same CDR3. The CDR3 DNA follows: TGTGCCAGCAGCTTGTCCGTGAACACTGAAGCTTTCTTT. Protein sequence: CASSLSVNTEAFF. The chain carries TRBV7-9 and TRBJ1-1; D is uncertain. The CDR3 is 13 amino acids. Trimming removed 3 bases from V and 0 bases from J, with 5 bases in between. Per germline, CDR1 SEHNR and CDR2 FQNEAQ (reference sequence).

The CDR3 region has the DNA TGTGCCAGCGGAGCCAGGGCTAGCGAGCAGTACTTC. Protein sequence: CASGARASEQYF. The chain joins TRBV2 to TRBJ2-7; a weak D match, TRBD1 (5 bases). The CDR3 length is 12 residues. V lost 8 bases and J 6 bases, leaving 14 bases between the germline ends. Germline values: CDR1 SNHLY, CDR2 FYNNEI.

The genes are TRBV28 and TRBJ1-2; 10 bases map to TRBD1. Germline-derived CDR1 and CDR2 are MDHEN and SYDVKM. There are 14 residues in the CDR3. Trimming at V came to 3 bases and at J to 4 bases, leaving 2 bases not matched to a gene. CDR3 nucleotide sequence: TGTGCCAGCAGTTTGGGACAGGGGTCCTATGGCTACACCTTC. Translation: CASSLGQGSYGYTF.

The rearrangement uses TRBV6-5 and TRBJ1-2; TRBD1 aligns across 9 bases. Trimming took 6 bases from V and 7 from J; bases not matched to a gene: 9. This CDR3 is built from 14 residues. The V gene's germline CDR1 is MNHEY and CDR2 SVGAGI. CDR3 loop: CASSQTGGAGGYTF. The CDR3 DNA is TGTGCCAGCAGCCAAACAGGGGGCGCAGGTGGCTACACCTTC.

This sequence joins TRBV6-5 and TRBJ2-7; 7 nucleotides agree with TRBD1. With V trimmed by 4 bases and J by 1 base, 4 bases remained unmatched. This CDR3 has 14 residues. The V gene's germline CDR1 is MNHEY and CDR2 SVGAGI. The DNA of the CDR3 is TGTGCCAGCAGTTCCCCGGGACAGTCCTACGAGCAGTACTTC. This gives the protein CASSSPGQSYEQYF.

The rearrangement links TRBV7-9 to TRBJ1-4; no clear D gene. V shed 5 bases and J shed 5 bases, with 6 bases lying between them. The germline V gene encodes CDR1 SEHNR and CDR2 FQNEAQ (reference sequence). This CDR3 has 12 amino acids. This chain's CDR3 is CASSAGNEKLFF. The CDR3 DNA reads TGTGCCAGCAGCGCGGGAAATGAAAAACTGTTTTTT.

The CDR3 DNA reads as TGTGCCAGCAGTTACTCGGACAGTACCTACGAGCAGTACTTC. Protein sequence: CASSYSDSTYEQYF. The V and J genes are TRBV6-5 and TRBJ2-7; tentative D call: TRBD1 (6 bases). Deletions cut 0 bases from V and 2 bases from J, with 8 bases between. The CDR3 totals 14 residues. From germline, CDR1 is MNHEY and CDR2 SVGAGI.

The CDR3 bases are TGTGCCAGCAGCACCCGAGGGCGGGGGGGCCGCGCAGATACGCAGTATTTT. Translation gives CASSTRGRGGRADTQYF. J is TRBJ2-3 and V is TRBV7-2; TRBD2 matches 9 bases. The junction had 13 bases not matched to a gene; V was cut back by 5 bases and J by 4 bases. CDR3 size: 17 residues. The germline CDR1 and CDR2 sequences are SGHTA and FQGNSA.